Listed below are T cell receptor beta chains from one sample, sequenced in a study of T-cell reconstitution after alpha-beta-depleted transplantation in children. A single record per CDR3 protein comes from TCRdb applying MiXCR to the PCR reads. The table has 200,000 to 300,000 distinct CDR3 sequences, around 13% seen once. The starting material was PBMCs from the stem cell graft donor, obtained from the stem cell graft. These receptors were taken from a human donor who donated a stem cell graft to a child with acute lymphoblastic leukemia. CDR3s include the opening cysteine and the closing phenylalanine or tryptophan. Each record gives: J gene, V gene, D gene, clone size, CDR3 DNA, CDR3 protein. D genes are given only for firm matches. Where a row states a size, it is once, few, many or the class of an expanded clone; other rows omit it.

>TRBJ2-1|TRBV27|TRBD2|many
TGTGCCAGCAGTGCGCGGACTAGCGGGACGGACAATGAGCAGTTCTTC
CASSARTSGTDNEQFF
>TRBJ2-7|TRBV29-1|-|-
TGCAGCGTTGTATGGGTAGCGGCCTACGAGCAGTACTTC
CSVVWVAAYEQYF
>TRBJ2-2|TRBV7-9|-|few
TGTGCCAGCAGCTTTAGTACAGCCTCAACCGGGGAGCTGTTTTTT
CASSFSTASTGELFF
>TRBJ2-7|TRBV4-2|TRBD2|many
TGTGCCAGCAGCCAAGGACTAGCGGGCGAGCAGTACTTC
CASSQGLAGEQYF
>TRBJ2-3|TRBV7-2|-|few
TGTGCCAGCCAGAGCGACAGGAGCACAGATACGCAGTATTTT
CASQSDRSTDTQYF
>TRBJ2-5|TRBV29-1|TRBD1|many
TGCAGCGTCGGACAGGTTTCGAAGACCCAGTACTTC
CSVGQVSKTQYF
>TRBJ2-7|TRBV24-1|-|many
TGTGCCACCAGTGACCGGGACCCGACCTACGAGCAGTACTTC
CATSDRDPTYEQYF
>TRBJ2-1|TRBV6-2/TRBV6-3|-|many
TGTGCCAGCAGTTATAGCCAGGGCGTCTACAATGAGCAGTTCTTC
CASSYSQGVYNEQFF
>TRBJ2-1|TRBV12-3/TRBV12-4|TRBD2|few
TGTGCCAGCAGTCTAAGGACTAGCGGGTTCCTCAGCTCCTACAATGAGCAGTTCTTC
CASSLRTSGFLSSYNEQFF
>TRBJ2-4|TRBV5-1|-|many
TGCGCCAGCAGCTTGGGAGGAGGGGAGGCCAAAAACATTCAGTACTTC
CASSLGGGEAKNIQYF
>TRBJ2-7|TRBV9|TRBD2|-
TGTGCCAGCAGTGCCGGGACTAGTAGCGAGCAGTACTTC
CASSAGTSSEQYF
>TRBJ2-2|TRBV6-2/TRBV6-3|-|many
TGTGCCAGCAGTTACGTCCCTAGGACTCGCACCGGGGAGCTGTTTTTT
CASSYVPRTRTGELFF
>TRBJ2-7|TRBV5-4|-|few
TGTGCCAGCAGCTTAGAAGTGCCGGGCGAGCAGTACTTC
CASSLEVPGEQYF
>TRBJ2-7|TRBV6-1|-|many
TGTGCCAGCAGCTCCCCGGGGGCAGGACCCGAGCAGTACTTC
CASSSPGAGPEQYF
>TRBJ2-3|TRBV9|TRBD2|many
TGTGCCAGCAGCGTAGGGACTAGCGGACCCACAGATACGCAGTATTTT
CASSVGTSGPTDTQYF
>TRBJ2-2|TRBV7-9|-|many
TGTGCCAGCAGTTATCCGGGCCAGTTCAGAGGGGAGCTGTTTTTT
CASSYPGQFRGELFF
>TRBJ1-4|TRBV4-3|-|many
TGCGCCAGCAGCCAAGATAGGGAGGGTTACAGGAATGAAAAACTGTTTTTT
CASSQDREGYRNEKLFF
>TRBJ2-1|TRBV27|TRBD2|many
TGTGCCAGCAGTATTCTTCGGGGGGGTGAGCAGTTCTTC
CASSILRGGEQFF
>TRBJ1-3|TRBV2|-|many
TGTGCCAGCAGTGAAAACTGGAGCTCTGGAAACACCATATATTTT
CASSENWSSGNTIYF
>TRBJ2-7|TRBV7-2|-|few
TGTGCCAGCAGCTTATGGGTTGGGGGAAGGTACGAGCAGTACTTC
CASSLWVGGRYEQYF
>TRBJ1-5|TRBV5-1|-|many
TGCGCCAGCAGCTTGGCAGGGGACGATCAGCCCCAGCATTTT
CASSLAGDDQPQHF
>TRBJ2-4|TRBV6-2/TRBV6-3|-|-
TGTGCCAGCAGTTCTTCTACAGGGAGGACGTACTTC
CASSSSTGRTYF
>TRBJ1-1|TRBV9|-|many
TGTGCCAGTACCGGCAACCGTGACATCTTTGGGAGCACTGAAGCTTTCTTT
CASTGNRDIFGSTEAFF
>TRBJ1-2|TRBV29-1|-|many
TGCAGCGTTCAATGGGACCAGTCTTACGCGATCTTC
CSVQWDQSYAIF